A single sample is the source of the 11 T cell receptor beta chains below, sequenced in a study of cytomegalovirus exposure and HLA in healthy donors. A multiplex PCR was run with 60 Vbeta primers and 13 Jbeta primers. TCRdb's table, derived via immunoSEQ multiplex PCR, lists solely in-frame clones and lacks some. This sample has roughly 99,000 clones, with approximately 79% found just once. The sample was PBMCs. The receptors shown here come from a woman in her 40s in good health and CMV-seronegative.

This clone was observed a handful of times. V and J are TRBV13 and TRBJ2-7; D remains ambiguous. This CDR3 region has 13 residues. Germline values: CDR1 PRHDT, CDR2 FYEKMQ (reference sequence). Trimming removed 5 bases from V and 0 bases from J, with 8 bases in between. The CDR3 DNA reads as TGTGCCAGCAGCCCGGAGAGCTCCTACGAGCAGTACTTC. Amino acids: CASSPESSYEQYF.

The chain carries TRBV13 and TRBJ2-1; D perhaps matches TRBD1 (6 bases). The germline gives CDR1 PRHDT, CDR2 FYEKMQ (reference sequence). The CDR3 covers 14 residues. Between the trimmed V and J ends, which lost 6 bases and 0 bases, there was a span of 9 bases. This CDR3 is CASRDSDSYNEQFF. CDR3 sequence (DNA): TGTGCCAGCAGGGACAGCGACTCCTACAATGAGCAGTTCTTC. Supplemented by reference TRBV13 and TRBJ2-1, the full variable domain reads AAGVIQSPRHLIKEKRETATLKCYPIPRHDTVYWYQQGPGQDPQFLISFYEKMQSDKGSIPDRFSAQQFSDYHSELNMSSLELGDSALYFCASRDSDSYNEQFFGPGTRLTVL.

The chain has TRBV19 and TRBJ1-4; no clear D gene. The CDR3 runs 14 residues. V was trimmed by 6 bases and J by 7 bases, leaving 15 bases between them. From germline, CDR1 is LNHDA and CDR2 SQIVND (reference sequence). The CDR3 nucleotides read TGTGCCAGTAGGCCTTTTTTAGCTCCTGAAAAACTGTTTTTT. This gives the protein CASRPFLAPEKLFF.

This sequence joins TRBV15 and TRBJ1-5, with D perhaps TRBD1 (6 bases). The V gene's germline CDR1 is LNHNV and CDR2 YYDKDF (reference sequence). V was cut by 5 bases and J by 3 bases, with 14 bases left in between. This CDR3 is built from 15 residues. The CDR3 DNA follows: TGTGCCACCAGCCCAGGGGATAGTGCCAATCAGCCCCAGCATTTT. Its translation: CATSPGDSANQPQHF.

The chain links TRBV2 to TRBJ1-4, with D perhaps matching TRBD1 (5 bases). Germline assignment: CDR1 SNHLY and CDR2 FYNNEI. The CDR3 runs 14 residues. Trimming took 4 bases from V and 7 from J, leaving 13 bases between them. The CDR3 bases are TGTGCCAGCAGTGGGACCGCCCAGGGTGAAAAACTGTTTTTT. The encoded protein is CASSGTAQGEKLFF.

This clone was detected once. The chain links TRBV19 to TRBJ2-7; 11 bases are a match to TRBD1. The CDR3 contains 14 residues. V lost 6 bases to trimming and J lost 8 bases; unmatched junction nucleotides: 9. Per the germline V gene, CDR1 is LNHDA and CDR2 is SQIVND (reference sequence). The CDR3 region is CASRSGQGEMKQYF. CDR3 nucleotides: TGTGCCAGTAGATCGGGACAGGGGGAAATGAAGCAGTACTTC.

V and J are TRBV7-9 and TRBJ2-7; TRBD1 matches 10 bases. From germline, CDR1 is SEHNR and CDR2 FQNEAQ (reference sequence). J gave up 1 base and V 5 bases, and 8 bases lay outside the gene matches. The CDR3 has 16 residues. Written as DNA, the CDR3 is TGTGCCAGCAGCGTCTTGACAGGGGGCTCGTCCTACGAGCAGTACTTC. It encodes CASSVLTGGSSYEQYF.

The genes are TRBV27 and TRBJ2-7; 11 bases match TRBD2. This CDR3 comprises 14 residues. V was clipped by 4 bases and J by 4 bases; unmatched bases: 3. Germline V CDR1 and CDR2: MNHEY, SMNVEV (reference sequence). DNA of the CDR3: TGTGCCAGCAGTTCTAGCGGGGGGCCGTACGAGCAGTACTTC. Protein: CASSSSGGPYEQYF.

This clone was picked up one time. The chain carries TRBV10-3 and TRBJ1-2; D remains ambiguous. CDR1 and CDR2 from the germline V gene are ENHRY and SYGVKD. CDR3 length: 12 amino acids. V shed 2 bases and J shed 6 bases, with 7 bases lying between them. The CDR3 DNA sequence: TGTGCCATCAGTGAGCCGGGTGATGGCTACACCTTC. Translating gives CAISEPGDGYTF.

V gene TRBV25-1 combines with J gene TRBJ1-2; 7 positions agree with TRBD1. This CDR3 comprises 13 residues. The J segment lost 4 bases and the V segment lost 6 bases, leaving 5 bases of the junction unmatched. The germline V gene encodes CDR1 MGHDK and CDR2 SYGVNS. The chain's CDR3 is CASSLGQVYGYTF. For the CDR3, the DNA is TGTGCCAGCAGCTTAGGACAGGTCTATGGCTACACCTTC.

The V gene is TRBV7-9, the J gene TRBJ1-4; D is uncertain. Trimming stripped 7 bases from V and 13 bases from J, with 16 bases between. CDR1 is SEHNR and CDR2 is FQNEAQ in the germline V gene (reference sequence). CDR3 size: 12 residues. DNA of the CDR3: TGTGCCAGCACCCCTGGGGAGGGTAGACTGTTTTTT. This encodes CASTPGEGRLFF.